This passage covers 29 T cell receptor beta chains from one sample sequenced in a study of CD8+CD57+ T cells in acquired aplastic anemia. All sequencing subjects had displayed CD8+CD57+ cell expansion on flow cytometry. Using genomic DNA as the template, TCR beta VDJ and CDR3 profiling was carried out. MiXCR, run by TCRdb on the reads, gives a single entry per CDR3 protein. The table shows a few hundred thousand distinct CDR3 sequences, with around three fifths occurring only once. Sequenced input: sorted CD4+, CD8+, or CD8+CD57+ T cells (not recorded which) from PBMCs. The receptors originated from a human donor with aplastic anemia.

The chain couples TRBV13 to TRBJ1-2; 12 nucleotides align to TRBD1. This CDR3 region has 18 residues. The germline CDR1 and CDR2 sequences are PRHDT and FYEKMQ (reference sequence). Germline trimming cut 1 base from V and 5 bases from J; bases unmatched to any gene: 11. CDR3 nucleotide sequence: TGTGCCAGCAGCTTAGAGGGGACAGGGGGCCCAATCATGTATGGCTACACCTTC. Translation gives CASSLEGTGGPIMYGYTF.

This chain links TRBV7-3 with TRBJ2-5; a possible D gene is TRBD1 (6 bases). Trimming stripped 5 bases from V and 0 bases from J, with 13 bases between. The CDR3 runs 15 residues. CDR1 is SGHTA, CDR2 FQGTGA, per germline. The CDR3 loop reads CASSTGQGYQETQYF. The CDR3 nucleotides read TGTGCCAGCAGCACGGGACAAGGGTACCAAGAGACCCAGTACTTC.

This clonotype has only a few counts. The V gene is TRBV24-1, the J gene TRBJ2-7; TRBD2 matches 16 bases. The CDR3 is 19 amino acids. Germline CDR1 and CDR2: KGHDR and SFDVKD. With 6 bases clipped from V and 0 bases from J, the junction kept 10 bases outside the gene matches. CDR3 region: CATSPKPGLAGGSSYEQYF. The CDR3 coding sequence is TGTGCCACCAGTCCAAAACCGGGACTAGCGGGAGGGAGCTCCTACGAGCAGTACTTC.

The rearrangement links TRBV6-4 to TRBJ2-7; D is undetermined. V was pared by 5 bases and J by 4 bases, with 6 bases between. This CDR3 region has 11 residues. CDR1 is MRHNA and CDR2 is SNTAGT in the germline V gene. CDR3 amino acids: CASSRLYEQYF. The CDR3 DNA reads TGTGCCAGCAGTAGGTTGTACGAGCAGTACTTC.

In regard to this clonotype: Here the CDR3 omits its conserved ending phenylalanine or tryptophan, so a read error is the likely source. The chain couples TRBV10-2 to TRBJ1-2; TRBD1 might be the D (6 bases). Trimming shortened V by 3 bases and J by 3 bases, and 11 bases separated the two germline ends. This CDR3 region has 14 residues. Looked up from germline, CDR1 is WSHSY and CDR2 is SAAADI. CDR3 DNA sequence: TGCGCCAGCAGTGAAGCGGACAGATACTATGGCTACACCCTC. It specifies CASSEADRYYGYTL.

A note on this clonotype: The conserved closing phenylalanine or tryptophan is absent in this CDR3, likely reflecting a read error. This sequence joins TRBV2 and TRBJ2-5; TRBD1 or TRBD2 may be the D gene (7 bases each). V lost 10 bases to trimming and J lost 5 bases, with 20 bases between them. The CDR3 consists of 14 residues. The germline V gene has CDR1 SNHLY and CDR2 FYNNEI. CDR3 sequence: CAIRGGTLGETQYS. As DNA, the CDR3 is TGTGCCATCAGGGGGGGGACTCTTGGGGAGACCCAGTACTCC.

The chain recombines TRBV9 with TRBJ2-5, with TRBD1 identical over 11 bases. Germline V gene sequence: CDR1 SGDLS, CDR2 YYNGEE. The J segment lost 2 bases and the V segment lost 0 bases, leaving 6 bases of the junction unmatched. CDR3 length equals 17 residues. This chain's CDR3 is CASSVEGGTGGQETQYF. CDR3 DNA: TGTGCCAGCAGCGTAGAGGGGGGGACAGGGGGACAAGAGACCCAGTACTTC.

The chain employs TRBV5-1 and TRBJ1-2; TRBD1 aligns across 9 bases. The CDR3 totals 16 residues. V shed 4 bases, J shed 0 bases, and the junction held 7 bases outside the gene matches. The V gene's germline CDR1 is SGHRS and CDR2 YFSETQ. The CDR3 DNA follows: TGCGCCAGCAGCGACACGGGACAGGGAACTAACTATGGCTACACCTTC. Its translation: CASSDTGQGTNYGYTF.

This clonotype has a count of ten or more. The chain couples TRBV12-3 or TRBV12-4 to TRBJ2-7; 10 nucleotides match TRBD2. The CDR3 consists of 15 residues. J gave up 2 bases and V 5 bases, and 6 bases lay outside the gene matches. The CDR3 loop is CASSVQLAGPYEQYF. DNA for the CDR3: TGTGCCAGCAGTGTCCAACTAGCGGGACCCTACGAGCAGTACTTC.

The V gene is TRBV7-9, the J gene TRBJ2-7, with unresolved D. In germline, CDR1 is SEHNR, CDR2 FQNEAQ (reference sequence). Trimming shortened V by 5 bases and J by 3 bases, and 8 bases separated the two germline ends. The CDR3 is made up of 12 amino acids. The CDR3 spells CASSRQDYEQYF. The CDR3 bases are TGTGCCAGCAGCCGCCAAGACTACGAGCAGTACTTC.

Regarding this clonotype: This may come from a read error, since a much larger clone is one base off. The chain couples TRBV18 to TRBJ1-2, with 7 bases aligning to TRBD1. J was trimmed by 3 bases and V by 8 bases; bases with no gene match: 9. This CDR3 is 14 amino acids long. Per germline, CDR1 KGHSH and CDR2 LQKENI. The CDR3 coding sequence is TGTGCCAGCCCTCGACAGGGTGGTGACTATGGCTACACCTTC. This codes for CASPRQGGDYGYTF.

V and J are TRBV20-1 and TRBJ2-5; 8 bases fit TRBD2. V was pared by 0 bases and J by 4 bases, with 13 bases of the junction left unmatched. CDR1 is DFQATT and CDR2 is SNEGSKA in the germline V gene (reference sequence). This CDR3 is built from 17 residues. The CDR3 loop reads CSAREAPPSGSGETQYF. The DNA of the CDR3 is TGCAGTGCTAGAGAGGCCCCCCCGAGCGGGAGTGGAGAGACCCAGTACTTC.

This chain uses TRBV20-1 with TRBJ2-5, with 9 bases fitting TRBD2. V shed 0 bases and J 4 bases; nucleotides not matched to a gene: 12. This CDR3 is 17 amino acids long. Per germline, CDR1 DFQATT and CDR2 SNEGSKA (reference sequence). The CDR3, as DNA: TGCAGTGCTAGAGATCCCCCCGTTAGCGGGAGCTTAGAGACCCAGTACTTC. This codes for CSARDPPVSGSLETQYF.

Worth noting for this clonotype: A much larger clone is a single base away; this may be a read error. The V call is TRBV18, the J call TRBJ2-1, with D perhaps matching TRBD2 (5 bases). The CDR3 length is 15 residues. Germline V gives CDR1 KGHSH, CDR2 LQKENI. The CDR3 DNA sequence: TGTGCCAGCTCACCACAGTGGTCGGGGAGCAATGAGCAGCTCTTC. It specifies CASSPQWSGSNEQLF.

V gene TRBV9 combines with J gene TRBJ2-2; 9 bases agree with TRBD2. Germline CDR1 is SGDLS and CDR2 is YYNGEE. The CDR3 length is 14 residues. V shed 6 bases and J 6 bases; nucleotides not matched to a gene: 6. The DNA of the CDR3 is TGTGCCAGCACCAGGACTAGCGATTCCGGGGAGCTGTTTTTT. Amino acid sequence: CASTRTSDSGELFF.

The gene calls are TRBV7-9 and TRBJ2-7; D is ambiguous. Trimming removed 5 bases from V and 0 bases from J, with 8 bases in between. Germline V lookup: CDR1 SEHNR, CDR2 FQNEAQ (reference sequence). The CDR3 runs to 13 residues. The CDR3 DNA follows: TGTGCCAGCAGCCCTTGGGACTCCTACGAGCAGTACTTC. Translation: CASSPWDSYEQYF.

This clonotype was seen many times. This chain uses TRBV11-2 with TRBJ1-2; D uncertain. Trimming took 0 bases from V and 9 from J, leaving 11 bases between them. This CDR3 has 13 amino acids. The V gene's germline CDR1 is SGHAT and CDR2 FQNNGV. CDR3 nucleotides: TGTGCCAGCAGCTTAGATTGGGGTTTTAGCTACACCTTC. It translates to CASSLDWGFSYTF.

This clonotype showed up just a few times. CDR3 DNA sequence: TGCAGTGCTCCCCGGGAGAAGACCCAGTACTTC. Its translation: CSAPREKTQYF. This chain uses TRBV20-1 with TRBJ2-5; TRBD2 is a possible D gene (6 bases). Germline CDR1 reads DFQATT; CDR2 reads SNEGSKA (reference sequence). CDR3 length: 11 amino acids. The V and J ends lost 5 bases and 6 bases respectively, with 10 bases between them.

This clonotype was seen only once. The V call is TRBV5-1, the J call TRBJ1-2, with 8 nucleotides matching TRBD1. With 4 bases clipped from V and 5 bases from J, the junction kept 13 bases outside the gene matches. This CDR3 region has 16 residues. The germline V gene has CDR1 SGHRS and CDR2 YFSETQ. This CDR3 reads CASSGASGTGLYGYTF. CDR3 sequence (DNA): TGCGCCAGCAGCGGGGCTAGCGGGACAGGCCTATATGGCTACACCTTC. The full variable domain, its missing parts supplied by reference TRBV5-1 and TRBJ1-2, is KAGVTQTPRYLIKTRGQQVTLSCSPISGHRSVSWYQQTPGQGLQFLFEYFSETQRNKGNFPGRFSGRQFSNSRSEMNVSTLELGDSALYLCASSGASGTGLYGYTFGSGTRLTVV.

The CDR3 sequence: CATSRDLGIYGYTF. The CDR3 nucleotides read TGTGCCACCAGCAGAGATCTAGGGATCTATGGCTACACCTTC. The chain links TRBV15 to TRBJ1-2; D is ambiguous. Germline CDR1 is LNHNV and CDR2 is YYDKDF (reference sequence). This CDR3 contains 14 residues. Trimming removed 0 bases from V and 4 bases from J, with 9 bases in between.

This clonotype was counted ten times or more. The CDR3 sequence: CALSPGMNTEAFF. In DNA, the CDR3 is TGTGCCCTCTCCCCCGGGATGAACACTGAAGCTTTCTTT. The chain is built from TRBV2 and TRBJ1-1; D remains ambiguous. The CDR3 extends over 13 amino acids. The germline V gene has CDR1 SNHLY and CDR2 FYNNEI. Trimming took 11 bases from V and 0 from J, leaving 13 bases between them.

CDR3 amino acids: CASSPGGRTSGGTGELFF. CDR3 coding DNA: TGTGCCAGCAGCCCGGGGGGTCGGACTAGCGGGGGAACCGGGGAGCTGTTTTTT. The chain recombines TRBV7-6 with TRBJ2-2; 13 bases line up with TRBD2. Germline CDR1 reads SGHVS; CDR2 reads FNYEAQ. V lost 5 bases and J lost 5; bases outside the gene matches: 11. The CDR3 covers 18 residues. The whole variable domain, remainder taken from reference TRBV7-6 and TRBJ2-2, is GAGVSQSPRYKVTKRGQDVALRCDPISGHVSLYWYRQALGQGPEFLTYFNYEAQQDKSGLPNDRFSAERPEGSISTLTIQRTEQRDSAMYRCASSPGGRTSGGTGELFFGEGSRLTVL.

This chain uses TRBV2 with TRBJ1-2; weak D call: TRBD1 (6 bases). Trimming removed 5 bases at V and 4 bases at J, with 17 bases between. CDR1 and CDR2 from the germline V gene are SNHLY and FYNNEI. CDR3 length: 15 amino acids. CDR3 residues: CASSLWGTPSYGYTF. DNA of the CDR3: TGTGCCAGCAGTTTATGGGGGACACCCTCCTATGGCTACACCTTC.

This chain connects TRBV5-1 to TRBJ2-1, with 14 bases fitting TRBD2. Germline lookup yields CDR1 SGHRS and CDR2 YFSETQ. The V gene end was trimmed by 7 bases and the J gene end by 9 bases; junction bases not matched to a gene: 9. The CDR3 has 15 residues. The CDR3 bases are TGCGCCAGCGTTCGACTAGCGGGGGGGCCGGGTGAGCAGTTCTTC. Its protein product is CASVRLAGGPGEQFF.

The rearrangement uses TRBV7-3 and TRBJ1-1; no clear D gene. V shed 4 bases and J shed 3 bases, with 12 bases lying between them. CDR1 is SGHTA, CDR2 FQGTGA, per germline. The CDR3 has 14 residues. For the CDR3, the DNA is TGTGCCAGCAGCTCAGGACTAGCGGACACTGAAGCTTTCTTT. It translates to CASSSGLADTEAFF.

The gene calls are TRBV29-1 and TRBJ1-4; D gene unclear. Germline loops: CDR1 SQVTM, CDR2 ANQGSEA. V was clipped by 5 bases and J by 8 bases, with 6 bases between them. This CDR3 region has 10 residues. The DNA of the CDR3 is TGCAGCGTTTTGAGCGAAAAACTGTTTTTT. Amino acid sequence: CSVLSEKLFF.

This chain connects TRBV7-9 to TRBJ1-4, with no clear D. Trimming cost V 5 bases and J 7 bases, with 14 bases left between them. Germline CDR1 SEHNR, CDR2 FQNEAQ (reference sequence). The CDR3 consists of 14 residues. The CDR3 DNA sequence: TGTGCCAGCAGCCGCGGAGTTTCAGGTGAAAAACTGTTTTTT. Translation gives CASSRGVSGEKLFF. The complete variable domain, with remaining parts taken from reference TRBV7-9 and TRBJ1-4, reads DTGVSQNPRHKITKRGQNVTFRCDPISEHNRLYWYRQTLGQGPEFLTYFQNEAQLEKSRLLSDRFSAERPKGSFSTLEIQRTEQGDSAMYLCASSRGVSGEKLFFGSGTQLSVL.

Many counts were recorded for this clonotype. The chain joins TRBV7-9 to TRBJ2-1; D uncertain. The V gene's germline CDR1 is SEHNR and CDR2 FQNEAQ (reference sequence). V shed 5 bases and J shed 7 bases, with 15 bases lying between them. This CDR3 region has 14 residues. CDR3 amino acids: CASSPSQGNNEQFF. The CDR3, as DNA: TGTGCCAGCAGCCCAAGCCAAGGGAATAATGAGCAGTTCTTC. Filled out from reference TRBV7-9 and TRBJ2-1, the complete variable domain reads DTGVSQNPRHKITKRGQNVTFRCDPISEHNRLYWYRQTLGQGPEFLTYFQNEAQLEKSRLLSDRFSAERPKGSFSTLEIQRTEQGDSAMYLCASSPSQGNNEQFFGPGTRLTVL.

This clonotype showed up just once. J is TRBJ2-1 and V is TRBV20-1; perhaps TRBD2 as D (8 bases). Deletions cut 6 bases from V and 7 bases from J, with 25 bases between. The germline CDR1 and CDR2 sequences are DFQATT and SNEGSKA (reference sequence). The CDR3 totals 16 residues. CDR3 nucleotides: TGCAGTGCCAGGACAGGCGGAGCGGGAGTAGGGAATGAGCAGTTCTTC. It encodes CSARTGGAGVGNEQFF.